This entry lists 20 T cell receptor beta chains sequenced from one sample in a study of OX40 agonist ivuxolimab in advanced cancers. Libraries were prepared by immunoSEQ multiplex PCR; TCRdb keeps only in-frame clonotypes and omits some of them. The data contain 25,000 to 35,000 clones, around 74% of them singletons. This material consisted of CD4+ or CD8+ T cells sorted from blood, taken in a trial of the OX40 agonist ivuxolimab. The origin of the receptors is an adult with an advanced solid tumor such as melanoma, head and neck, liver or kidney cancer.

This clone was counted once. The DNA of the CDR3 is TGTGCCAGCAGCTTAGCAGGGAAATATGGCTACACCTTC. Its protein is CASSLAGKYGYTF. The genes are TRBV11-1 and TRBJ1-2; no clear D gene. Germline V CDR1 and CDR2: SGHAT, FQDESV (reference sequence). V was shortened by 0 bases and J by 5 bases, with 7 bases between the two germline ends. CDR3 length: 13 amino acids. The full variable domain, in which reference TRBV11-1 and TRBJ1-2 provide the parts outside the CDR3, is EAEVAQSPRYKITEKSQAVAFWCDPISGHATLYWYRQILGQGPELLVQFQDESVVDDSQLPKDRFSAERLKGVDSTLKIQPAELGDSAMYLCASSLAGKYGYTFGSGTRLTVV.

Written as DNA, the CDR3 is TGTGCCAGCCGTTCTAGCGGGGAGAAAAACATTCAGTACTTC. It translates to CASRSSGEKNIQYF. The chain couples TRBV2 to TRBJ2-4, with 9 positions matching TRBD2. J gave up 4 bases and V 8 bases, and 6 bases lay outside the gene matches. Germline CDR1 and CDR2: SNHLY and FYNNEI. The CDR3 spans 14 residues.

The chain uses TRBV6-6 and TRBJ1-2; 9 bases match TRBD1. Germline V lookup: CDR1 MNHNY, CDR2 SVGAGI (reference sequence). The trim removed 2 bases at V and 6 bases at J, leaving 7 bases unmatched. This CDR3 region has 15 residues. CDR3 sequence reads: CASSYRGQGNNGYTF. Here the CDR3 DNA reads TGTGCCAGCAGTTACCGAGGACAGGGGAATAATGGCTACACCTTC.

The chain carries TRBV5-1 and TRBJ1-1, with D perhaps matching TRBD1 (6 bases). The germline V gene has CDR1 SGHRS and CDR2 YFSETQ. CDR3 size: 14 residues. Trimming pared 4 bases from V and 3 bases from J, leaving 13 bases between. The CDR3 is CASSRDNLDTEAFF. The CDR3, as DNA: TGCGCCAGCAGCCGGGACAACTTGGACACTGAAGCTTTCTTT.

The chain recombines TRBV30 with TRBJ1-3; D gene ambiguous. The CDR3 extends over 13 amino acids. Germline V CDR1 and CDR2: GTSNPN, SVGIG (reference sequence). Trimming took off 8 bases at V and 2 bases at J, with 13 bases between the two ends. The CDR3 reads CAGPGETGNTIYF. The CDR3 bases are TGTGCCGGGCCCGGGGAGACTGGAAACACCATATATTTT.

The rearrangement joins TRBV10-3 to TRBJ2-7, with D perhaps matching TRBD1 or TRBD2 (6 bases each). Germline CDR1 is ENHRY and CDR2 is SYGVKD. CDR3 length: 18 amino acids. V was clipped by 2 bases and J by 5 bases, with 25 bases between them. CDR3 region: CAISETMEGLSRGDEQYV. CDR3 nucleotide sequence: TGTGCCATCAGTGAGACCATGGAAGGACTCTCAAGGGGGGACGAGCAGTACGTC.

The chain carries TRBV6-6 and TRBJ2-7; D not certain. Trimming removed 1 base at V and 3 bases at J, with 7 bases between. This CDR3 region has 13 residues. Germline loops: CDR1 MNHNY, CDR2 SVGAGI (reference sequence). This chain's CDR3 is CASSYCGIYEQYV. In nucleotides, the CDR3 is TGTGCCAGCAGTTACTGTGGGATCTACGAGCAGTACGTC.

The chain recombines TRBV27 with TRBJ2-5, with a possible D match to TRBD1 (6 bases). V was clipped by 5 bases and J by 13 bases, with 17 bases between them. Germline CDR1 reads MNHEY; CDR2 reads SMNVEV (reference sequence). This CDR3 contains 12 residues. Here the CDR3 DNA reads TGTGCCAGCAGTGTTTTAGGGGGAGTTCTGTACTTC. Translating it yields CASSVLGGVLYF.

This chain connects TRBV5-1 to TRBJ1-4, with 8 bases matching TRBD1. From germline, CDR1 is SGHRS and CDR2 YFSETQ. With V trimmed by 4 bases and J by 4 bases, 6 bases remained unmatched. This CDR3 is 15 amino acids long. CDR3 nucleotides: TGCGCCAGCAGCGGGGGGACAGGCCTTAATGAAAAACTGTTTTTT. This sequence encodes CASSGGTGLNEKLFF.

The chain links TRBV6-5 to TRBJ1-2; D remains unclear. Trimming pared 6 bases from V and 4 bases from J, leaving 15 bases between. Germline lookup yields CDR1 MNHEY and CDR2 SVGAGI. This CDR3 is 14 amino acids long. CDR3 region: CASREGRAIYGYTF. As DNA, the CDR3 is TGTGCCAGCAGAGAAGGGCGGGCCATCTATGGCTACACCTTC.

This clone was counted a single time. CDR3 bases: TGTGCCAGCAGTCCCGACAGGGGGCAGGGTGAAAAACTGTTTTTT. Its translation: CASSPDRGQGEKLFF. The chain couples TRBV7-9 to TRBJ1-4; TRBD1 matches at 10 bases. With 6 bases clipped from V and 7 bases from J, the junction kept 8 bases outside the gene matches. Per germline, CDR1 SEHNR and CDR2 FQNEAQ (reference sequence). The CDR3 is 15 residues long.

V usage is TRBV5-1 and J usage is TRBJ2-2; D remains unclear. This CDR3 spans 16 amino acids. Germline loops: CDR1 SGHRS, CDR2 YFSETQ. V lost 2 bases and J 5 bases, leaving 16 bases between the germline ends. CDR3 residues: CASSFSDDGPTGELFF. The CDR3 bases are TGCGCCAGCAGCTTTTCGGACGATGGGCCAACCGGGGAGCTGTTTTTT. Full variable domain (rest looked up from reference TRBV5-1 and TRBJ2-2): KAGVTQTPRYLIKTRGQQVTLSCSPISGHRSVSWYQQTPGQGLQFLFEYFSETQRNKGNFPGRFSGRQFSNSRSEMNVSTLELGDSALYLCASSFSDDGPTGELFFGEGSRLTVL.

V and J are TRBV2 and TRBJ1-6, with D possibly being TRBD1 (6 bases). The V and J ends lost 10 bases and 6 bases respectively, with 16 bases between them. The CDR3 runs 14 residues. CDR1 and CDR2 (germline): SNHLY, FYNNEI. The CDR3: CAKGGGRPNSPLHF. DNA for the CDR3: TGTGCCAAGGGCGGGGGGCGGCCTAATTCACCCCTCCACTTT.

The table lists this clone with a few counts. The chain combines TRBV19 with TRBJ2-7; possible D gene TRBD1, 6 bases. From germline, CDR1 is LNHDA and CDR2 SQIVND (reference sequence). The CDR3 totals 13 residues. The V end lost 5 bases, the J end lost 2 bases, and 10 bases lay between the germline ends. The chain's CDR3 is CASSLDSTYEQYF. The CDR3 DNA is TGTGCCAGTAGTCTGGACAGTACCTACGAGCAGTACTTC.

The J gene is TRBJ1-1, the V gene TRBV28; D is unclear. The CDR3 runs 14 residues. Germline V lookup: CDR1 MDHEN, CDR2 SYDVKM. The V gene lost 5 bases and the J gene lost 0 bases, with 10 bases spanning the gap. This chain's CDR3 is CASSLPTMNTEAFF. The CDR3 nucleotides are TGTGCCAGCAGTCTCCCAACTATGAACACTGAAGCTTTCTTT.

This clone is a singleton in its sample. The rearrangement joins TRBV5-1 to TRBJ2-7; D possibly corresponds to TRBD1 (6 bases). The CDR3 extends over 14 amino acids. Trimming shortened V by 5 bases and J by 3 bases, and 15 bases separated the two germline ends. Germline V gene sequence: CDR1 SGHRS, CDR2 YFSETQ. The CDR3, as DNA: TGCGCCAGCAGGGGGGACATCAATATCTACGAGCAGTACTTC. It yields the protein CASRGDINIYEQYF.

This clone was detected a few times. The chain employs TRBV14 and TRBJ1-1, with a tentative D call TRBD1 (5 bases). V was clipped by 4 bases and J by 5 bases, with 14 bases between them. Germline CDR1 reads SGHDN; CDR2 reads FVKESK. This CDR3 has 14 amino acids. CDR3 coding DNA: TGTGCCAGCAGCCGGATGGGGGGAACGACTGAAGCTTTCTTT. This sequence encodes CASSRMGGTTEAFF. Supplemented by reference TRBV14 and TRBJ1-1, the full variable domain reads EAGVTQFPSHSVIEKGQTVTLRCDPISGHDNLYWYRRVMGKEIKFLLHFVKESKQDESGMPNNRFLAERTGGTYSTLKVQPAELEDSGVYFCASSRMGGTTEAFFGQGTRLTVV.

The V and J genes are TRBV5-8 and TRBJ2-7, with 13 nucleotides matching TRBD2. The V gene's germline CDR1 is SGHTS and CDR2 YDEGEE. J lost 5 bases, V lost 4 bases, and 6 bases had no gene match. The CDR3 runs 15 residues. The CDR3 is CASSVGLAGSDEQYF. In DNA, the CDR3 is TGTGCCAGCAGCGTGGGACTAGCGGGGTCGGACGAGCAGTACTTC. Supplemented by reference TRBV5-8 and TRBJ2-7, the full variable domain reads EAGVTQSPTHLIKTRGQQATLRCSPISGHTSVYWYQQALGLGLQFLLWYDEGEERNRGNFPPRFSGRQFPNYSSELNVNALELEDSALYLCASSVGLAGSDEQYFGPGTRLTVT.

This clone is a singleton in its sample. This chain uses TRBV29-1 with TRBJ1-2; D not certain. V was cut by 5 bases and J by 8 bases, with 24 bases left in between. Germline V CDR1 and CDR2: SQVTM, ANQGSEA. The CDR3 spans 15 residues. The CDR3: CSVSSPTVRSGGYTF. In DNA, the CDR3 is TGCAGCGTTTCCTCACCGACGGTCCGTTCGGGGGGCTACACCTTC.

A single count supports this clone. V gene TRBV5-1 combines with J gene TRBJ1-2; possibly TRBD1 for D (6 bases). Germline V gives CDR1 SGHRS, CDR2 YFSETQ. The CDR3 extends over 15 amino acids. Trimming removed 4 bases from V and 4 bases from J, with 17 bases in between. CDR3 residues: CASSQSGVTTYGYTF. The CDR3, as DNA: TGCGCCAGCAGCCAGTCAGGGGTGACTACCTATGGCTACACCTTC. The full variable domain, completed using reference TRBV5-1 and TRBJ1-2, is KAGVTQTPRYLIKTRGQQVTLSCSPISGHRSVSWYQQTPGQGLQFLFEYFSETQRNKGNFPGRFSGRQFSNSRSEMNVSTLELGDSALYLCASSQSGVTTYGYTFGSGTRLTVV.